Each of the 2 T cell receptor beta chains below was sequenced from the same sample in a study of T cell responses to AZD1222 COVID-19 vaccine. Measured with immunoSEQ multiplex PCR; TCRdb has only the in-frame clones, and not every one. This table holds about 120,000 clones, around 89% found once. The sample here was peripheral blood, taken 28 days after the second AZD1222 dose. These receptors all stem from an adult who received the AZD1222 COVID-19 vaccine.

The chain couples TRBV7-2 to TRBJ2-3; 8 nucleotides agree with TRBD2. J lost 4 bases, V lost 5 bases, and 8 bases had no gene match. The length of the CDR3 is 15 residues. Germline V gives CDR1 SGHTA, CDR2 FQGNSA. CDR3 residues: CASSPGGSWADTQYF. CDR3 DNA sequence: TGTGCCAGCAGCCCGGGGGGGTCTTGGGCAGATACGCAGTATTTT.

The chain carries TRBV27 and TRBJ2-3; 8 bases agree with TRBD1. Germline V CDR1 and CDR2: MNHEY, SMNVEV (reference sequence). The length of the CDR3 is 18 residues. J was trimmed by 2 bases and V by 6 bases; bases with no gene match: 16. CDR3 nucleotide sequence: TGTGCCAGCAGGGATTTAGCCTGGACAGGGACCCTCACAGATACGCAGTATTTT. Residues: CASRDLAWTGTLTDTQYF.